A selection of T cell receptor beta chains follows, all from one sample in a study of vaccination and CD4 T cells after COVID-19. Their recognized antigens are unknown. A single record per CDR3 protein comes from TCRdb applying MiXCR to the PCR reads. The sample holds about 25,000 distinct CDR3 sequences, approximately 50% seen once. Specimen: CD4+ T cells from blood, cultured in vitro. The receptors shown here come from a human donor who had recovered from COVID-19. Both conserved end residues are part of each CDR3. The D gene is left open where the match is weak. Some rows mark clone size as missing; the rest say once, few, many or name a class of expanded clone.

v_gene	d_gene	j_gene	abundance	CDR3aa	CDR3nt
TRBV7-7	NA	TRBJ2-5	few	CASSLGFGQRLETQYF	TGTGCTAGCAGCTTAGGCTTTGGTCAGCGGTTAGAGACCCAGTACTTC
TRBV19	TRBD1	TRBJ1-5	NA	CASSRTGGESSNQPQHF	TGTGCCAGTAGTCGGACAGGGGGCGAATCGAGCAATCAGCCCCAGCATTTT
TRBV4-1	NA	TRBJ2-7	few	CASSQDRAGVYEQYF	TGCGCCAGCAGCCAAGATCGGGCAGGGGTCTACGAGCAGTACTTC
TRBV6-1	NA	TRBJ1-2	NA	CASSPTGTFNYGYTF	TGTGCCAGCAGTCCAACAGGAACGTTTAACTATGGCTACACCTTC
TRBV10-3	NA	TRBJ2-7	NA	CAISEGLLYEQYF	TGTGCCATCAGTGAGGGACTTCTCTACGAGCAGTACTTC
TRBV7-8	TRBD2	TRBJ2-6	few	CASSPRLAGAPSGANVLTF	TGTGCCAGCAGCCCCCGATTAGCGGGCGCACCTTCTGGGGCCAACGTCCTGACTTTC
TRBV5-8	NA	TRBJ1-5	NA	CASSLARQGSNQPQHF	TGTGCCAGCAGCTTGGCCCGCCAGGGGAGCAATCAGCCCCAGCATTTT
TRBV10-3	NA	TRBJ2-3	NA	CAISESLRNTDTQYF	TGTGCCATCAGTGAGTCGCTGAGAAACACAGATACGCAGTATTTT
TRBV6-1	NA	TRBJ2-4	few	CASRREGLAKNIQYF	TGTGCCAGCAGACGCGAGGGGCTCGCCAAAAACATTCAGTACTTC
TRBV12-5	NA	TRBJ2-7	few	CASGLGTTGTYEQYF	TGTGCTAGTGGTCTCGGGACTACAGGGACCTACGAGCAGTACTTC
TRBV5-1	NA	TRBJ1-1	NA	CASSSSLRTATNTEAFF	TGCGCCAGCAGCTCATCGCTCCGGACAGCTACGAACACTGAAGCTTTCTTT
TRBV5-1	NA	TRBJ2-2	NA	CASSLRDTNTGELFF	TGCGCCAGCAGCTTGAGGGACACCAACACCGGGGAGCTGTTTTTT
TRBV2	TRBD1	TRBJ1-5	NA	CASSGQGYSNQPQHF	TGTGCCAGCAGTGGACAGGGGTATAGCAATCAGCCCCAGCATTTT
TRBV7-9	TRBD1	TRBJ2-7	NA	CASSLNPGQMTYEQYF	TGTGCCAGCAGCTTGAACCCGGGACAGATGACCTACGAGCAGTACTTC
TRBV7-9	TRBD1	TRBJ2-1	NA	CASSPRGLLINEQFF	TGTGCCAGCAGCCCAAGGGGGCTCCTAATCAATGAGCAGTTCTTC
TRBV28	NA	TRBJ1-2	NA	CASSLPPGYYGYTF	TGTGCCAGCAGCCTCCCCCCGGGTTACTATGGCTACACCTTC
TRBV19	NA	TRBJ2-1	few	CASRFSGALNEQFF	TGTGCCAGTAGATTTAGCGGAGCTCTCAATGAGCAGTTCTTC
TRBV19	NA	TRBJ2-7	NA	CASSIFRASYEQYF	TGTGCCAGTAGTATCTTCAGGGCCTCCTACGAGCAGTACTTC
TRBV7-2	TRBD2	TRBJ2-1	once	CASSYRTGGYNEQFF	TGTGCCAGCAGCTACCGGACCGGGGGGTACAATGAGCAGTTCTTC
TRBV7-9	TRBD1	TRBJ1-2	NA	CASSLGGQGRWYGYTF	TGTGCCAGCAGCTTAGGGGGACAGGGTCGATGGTATGGCTACACCTTC
TRBV14	TRBD1	TRBJ2-3	NA	CASSQGWTGSRDTQYF	TGTGCCAGCAGCCAGGGTTGGACAGGATCACGAGATACGCAGTATTTT
TRBV20-1	NA	TRBJ1-5	NA	CSAGSGEPQHF	TGCAGTGCTGGATCAGGGGAGCCCCAGCATTTT
TRBV7-2	NA	TRBJ1-2	NA	CASSFTPNYGYTF	TGTGCCAGCAGCTTTACTCCTAACTATGGCTACACCTTC
TRBV6-1	NA	TRBJ2-3	NA	CASTLGWGGTDTQYF	TGTGCCAGCACGCTCGGGTGGGGGGGCACAGATACGCAGTATTTT
TRBV11-3	NA	TRBJ2-4	medium-sized	CASSSSSGEGNIQYF	TGTGCCAGCAGCTCTAGTAGCGGAGAAGGGAACATTCAGTACTTC
TRBV27	TRBD1	TRBJ1-6	few	CASSLDRGYSPLHF	TGTGCCAGCAGTTTGGACAGGGGTTATTCACCCCTCCACTTT
TRBV20-1	NA	TRBJ1-4	NA	CSASVHANEKLFF	TGCAGTGCTAGTGTACATGCTAATGAAAAACTGTTTTTT
TRBV6-1	TRBD2	TRBJ2-4	few	CASSEHTSGVGGAKNIQYF	TGTGCCAGCAGTGAACATACTAGCGGGGTTGGCGGAGCCAAAAACATTCAGTACTTC
TRBV28	TRBD1	TRBJ2-1	NA	CASRPGTGDYNEQFF	TGTGCCAGCAGACCCGGGACAGGGGACTACAATGAGCAGTTCTTC
TRBV29-1	TRBD2	TRBJ2-2	NA	CSVDGRGTGELFF	TGCAGCGTGGATGGGAGGGGCACCGGGGAGCTGTTTTTT
TRBV3-1	NA	TRBJ2-7	NA	CASSQVAREQYF	TGTGCCAGCAGCCAAGTTGCGCGGGAGCAGTACTTC
TRBV14	NA	TRBJ1-2	NA	CASSRQGHYGYTF	TGTGCCAGCAGCCGCCAGGGGCACTATGGCTACACCTTC
TRBV19	NA	TRBJ2-1	NA	CASSVTVTLTNEQFF	TGTGCCAGTAGTGTGACAGTGACTCTAACCAATGAGCAGTTCTTC
TRBV6-2/TRBV6-3	NA	TRBJ2-3	NA	CASNLVGTDTQYF	TGTGCCAGCAACCTAGTAGGCACAGATACGCAGTATTTT
TRBV4-2	NA	TRBJ1-5	NA	CASSQDPSNQPQHF	TGTGCCAGCAGCCAAGATCCCAGCAATCAGCCCCAGCATTTT
TRBV15	TRBD2	TRBJ2-1	NA	CATLREGRNEQFF	TGTGCCACTCTGAGGGAGGGTAGAAATGAGCAGTTCTTC
TRBV2	NA	TRBJ2-7	NA	CASPKGYSYEQYF	TGTGCCAGCCCTAAGGGATACTCCTACGAGCAGTACTTC
TRBV2	TRBD2	TRBJ2-7	NA	CASRAGTRAYEQYF	TGTGCCAGCAGGGCAGGGACTAGGGCCTACGAGCAGTACTTC
TRBV20-1	NA	TRBJ2-3	few	CSASRRLENTDTQYF	TGCAGTGCTAGCCGAAGACTTGAAAACACAGATACGCAGTATTTT
TRBV7-3	NA	TRBJ1-3	NA	CASSLGLSGNTIYF	TGTGCCAGCAGCTTAGGACTCTCGGGAAACACCATATATTTT
TRBV20-1	TRBD1	TRBJ2-5	few	CSARVRTGDETQYF	TGCAGTGCTAGAGTCCGGACAGGGGATGAGACCCAGTACTTC
TRBV6-5	TRBD2	TRBJ2-7	few	CASSYSASGRERYEQYF	TGTGCCAGCAGTTACTCGGCTAGCGGGAGGGAACGTTACGAGCAGTACTTC
TRBV20-1	TRBD2	TRBJ2-7	once	CSARDIGGNYEQYF	TGCAGTGCTAGAGATATCGGGGGGAACTACGAGCAGTACTTC
TRBV7-9	NA	TRBJ1-5	NA	CASSLYPGPNQPQHF	TGTGCCAGCAGCTTATATCCAGGGCCCAATCAGCCCCAGCATTTT
TRBV27	TRBD2	TRBJ2-7	NA	CASSLSGARPGGGDYEQYF	TGTGCCAGCAGTTTATCCGGGGCCCGGCCGGGGGGGGGAGACTACGAGCAGTACTTC
TRBV2	NA	TRBJ1-5	NA	CASKGDVQPQHF	TGTGCCAGCAAGGGGGATGTTCAGCCCCAGCATTTT
TRBV7-2	NA	TRBJ1-5	NA	CASSFGMGLSNQPQHF	TGTGCCAGCAGCTTCGGGATGGGGTTAAGCAATCAGCCCCAGCATTTT
TRBV5-4	NA	TRBJ2-3	NA	CASSPQGGGTDTQYF	TGTGCCAGCAGCCCCCAAGGGGGTGGCACAGATACGCAGTATTTT
TRBV28	NA	TRBJ1-5	NA	CASSLPGIINQPQHF	TGTGCCAGCAGTTTACCAGGGATTATCAATCAGCCCCAGCATTTT
TRBV2	NA	TRBJ1-2	few	CASSAQGWYGYTF	TGTGCCAGCAGTGCGCAGGGGTGGTATGGCTACACCTTC
TRBV7-9	TRBD2	TRBJ2-5	NA	CASSPWTSGVGFGETQYF	TGTGCCAGCAGCCCCTGGACTAGCGGGGTCGGGTTTGGAGAGACCCAGTACTTC
TRBV12-3/TRBV12-4	TRBD2	TRBJ2-3	NA	CASSLLTSGRTDTQYF	TGTGCCAGCAGTCTTCTCACTAGCGGACGCACAGATACGCAGTATTTT
TRBV5-1	NA	TRBJ2-3	NA	CASSLVGGGRDTQYF	TGCGCCAGCAGCTTGGTTGGGGGAGGTCGAGATACGCAGTATTTT